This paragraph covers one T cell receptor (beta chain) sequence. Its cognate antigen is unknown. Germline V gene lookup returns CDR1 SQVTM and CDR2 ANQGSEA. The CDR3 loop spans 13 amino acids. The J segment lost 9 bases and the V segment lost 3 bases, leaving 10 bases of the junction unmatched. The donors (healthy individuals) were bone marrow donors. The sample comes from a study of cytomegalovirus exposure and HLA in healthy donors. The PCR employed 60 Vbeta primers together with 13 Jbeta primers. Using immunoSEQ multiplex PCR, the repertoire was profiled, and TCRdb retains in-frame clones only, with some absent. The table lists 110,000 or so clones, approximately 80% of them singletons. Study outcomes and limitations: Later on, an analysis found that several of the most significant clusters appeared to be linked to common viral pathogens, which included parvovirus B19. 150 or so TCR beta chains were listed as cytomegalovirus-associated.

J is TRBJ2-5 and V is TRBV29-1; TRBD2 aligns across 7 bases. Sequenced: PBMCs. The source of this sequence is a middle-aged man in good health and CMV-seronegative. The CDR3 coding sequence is TGCAGCGTTGAGAGGGGAGGGTCGTCTCCCCAGTACTTC. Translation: CSVERGGSSPQYF. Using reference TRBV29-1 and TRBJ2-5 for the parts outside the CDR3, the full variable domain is SAVISQKPSRDICQRGTSLTIQCQVDSQVTMMFWYRQQPGQSLTLIATANQGSEATYESGFVIDKFPISRPNLTFSTLTVSNMSPEDSSIYLCSVERGGSSPQYFGPGTRLLVL.